The rows below give T cell receptor beta chains drawn from one sample of a study of blood T cell repertoires in COVID-19. The assay was immunoSEQ multiplex PCR, and TCRdb's table has in-frame clones only and misses some. The top ten hold 1.5% to 2% of the sample, which has over 75,000 clones, more than 85% seen once. Sequencing was done on a sample of peripheral blood. The receptors shown here come from a man aged 60 to 75 with acute or convalescent COVID-19. CDR3s include the opening cysteine and the closing phenylalanine or tryptophan. Each record gives: D gene, V gene, J gene, clone size, CDR3 DNA, CDR3 protein. A D gene is named only where the DNA matches it firmly. Rows give clone size only sometimes, using once, few, many, or a class for an expanded clone.

NA	TRBV28	TRBJ1-4	once	TGTGCCAGCAGTTTGTTGCAGGGAATCGGGTATGAAAAACTGTTTTTT	CASSLLQGIGYEKLFF
TRBD1	TRBV25-1	TRBJ2-3	NA	TGTGCCAGCAGTGCAGGGGGCGAAAGTAATACGCAGTATTTT	CASSAGGESNTQYF
TRBD1	TRBV7-2	TRBJ2-5	NA	TGTGCCAGCAGCTTATCAGGACAGGTCGAAGAGACCCAGTACTTC	CASSLSGQVEETQYF
NA	TRBV2	TRBJ2-1	NA	TGTGCCAGCAGTCGGGGATACAATGAGCAGTTCTTC	CASSRGYNEQFF
NA	TRBV6-5	TRBJ2-5	NA	TGTGCCAGCAGTTATCGGAGGGAAGAGACCCAGTACTTC	CASSYRREETQYF
NA	TRBV7-9	TRBJ2-5	NA	TGTGCCAGCAGCTTAGTGGCGGACCAAGAGACCCAGTACTTC	CASSLVADQETQYF
TRBD2	TRBV11-1	TRBJ2-5	NA	TGTGCCAGCAGCTTAGCGGGGGGGTACCAAGAGACCCAGTACTTC	CASSLAGGYQETQYF
TRBD2	TRBV5-5	TRBJ2-7	NA	TGTGCCAGCAGCTCTCTAGCGGGAGGCCGCACCGAGCAGTACTTC	CASSSLAGGRTEQYF
TRBD1	TRBV29-1	TRBJ2-3	NA	TGCAGCGTTCAGCTGGGGACAGGGGGGGCAGATACGCAGTATTTT	CSVQLGTGGADTQYF
NA	TRBV3-1/TRBV3-2	TRBJ1-2	NA	TGTGCCAGCAGCCAAGAGCAGGGGTTGAGGGGCTACACCTTC	CASSQEQGLRGYTF
NA	TRBV19	TRBJ1-5	NA	TGTGCCAGTAGTATGCACATTTACCGATCCAATCAGCCCCAGCATTTT	CASSMHIYRSNQPQHF
NA	TRBV4-2	TRBJ2-1	NA	TGTGCCAGCAGCCAAGAACGGGGCAATGAGCAGTTCTTC	CASSQERGNEQFF
TRBD1	TRBV5-8	TRBJ2-1	NA	TGTGCCAGCAGCGATAGGGACAGGGGGCTTATCAATGAGCAGTTCTTC	CASSDRDRGLINEQFF
TRBD1	TRBV10-3	TRBJ2-7	NA	TGTGCAACGATGAGTACCGGGACAGGGAGCTACGAGCAGTACTTC	CATMSTGTGSYEQYF
TRBD1	TRBV28	TRBJ1-2	NA	TGTGCCAGCAGTTTCGACCCCAGGGGGAATGGCTACACCTTC	CASSFDPRGNGYTF
TRBD2	TRBV3-1/TRBV3-2	TRBJ2-1	NA	TGTGCCAGCACCCCCCTTGGCTGGGGGGGTGAGCAGTTCTTC	CASTPLGWGGEQFF
NA	TRBV5-1	TRBJ1-6	once	TGCGCCAGCAGCTTGGAACAGGACAGTAATTCACCCCTCCACTTT	CASSLEQDSNSPLHF
TRBD2	TRBV29-1	TRBJ2-1	NA	TGCAGCGTCAAGGGGGATAGCGGGAGCTCCTACAATGAGCAGTTCTTC	CSVKGDSGSSYNEQFF